This T cell receptor (beta chain) is drawn from a study of cytomegalovirus exposure and HLA in healthy donors. In nominal health when sampled, donors likely had unrecorded immune exposures nonetheless. PCR involved 60 Vbeta and 13 Jbeta primers. The method was immunoSEQ multiplex PCR; TCRdb's version includes in-frame clones alone and lacks a portion of them. The sample yields 170,000 or so clones, about four fifths seen once. This CDR3 has 20 residues. Germline V gene lookup returns CDR1 MDHEN and CDR2 SYDVKM. The V and J ends lost 3 bases and 4 bases, in that order; junction bases with no gene match: 13. As for this clone: The antigen remains undetermined.

The study's findings and limits: Upon later analysis, TCR association rates were observed to vary by HLA locus, being highest for DRB1 and lowest for HLA-C.

V usage is TRBV28 and J usage is TRBJ2-1; 15 bases line up with TRBD2. This TCR derives from a man over 45 in good health and CMV-seronegative. Specimen: PBMCs. The CDR3 coding sequence is TGTGCCAGCAGTTTCTCGGTCATCGGACTAGCGGGAGGGAAATACAATGAGCAGTTCTTC. Its protein is CASSFSVIGLAGGKYNEQFF.